What follows are 32 T cell receptor beta chains derived from one specimen sequenced in a study of T cell responses to AZD1222 COVID-19 vaccine. Here immunoSEQ multiplex PCR was the method, and the copy in TCRdb shows in-frame clones only, minus some. The sample yields more than 90,000 clones, around 87% seen once. The material sequenced was peripheral blood, taken 28 days after the second AZD1222 dose. The source is an adult who received the AZD1222 COVID-19 vaccine.

The V gene is TRBV28, the J gene TRBJ1-2, with D possibly TRBD1 on 5 matching bases. The V gene lost 6 bases and the J gene lost 6 bases, with 23 bases spanning the gap. From germline, CDR1 is MDHEN and CDR2 SYDVKM. This CDR3 is 16 amino acids long. The CDR3 DNA sequence: TGTGCCAGCAGCGTAGCAATGGGGGGGGAGGAAAATGGCTACACCTTC. Translation gives CASSVAMGGEENGYTF.

The rearrangement uses TRBV6-5 and TRBJ2-7; D might be TRBD1 (5 bases). The V gene lost 7 bases and the J gene lost 6 bases, with 10 bases spanning the gap. This CDR3 has 11 amino acids. Germline-derived CDR1 and CDR2 are MNHEY and SVGAGI. CDR3 amino acids: CASTQGPEQYF. The CDR3 nucleotides read TGTGCCAGCACCCAGGGTCCCGAGCAGTACTTC.

V usage is TRBV28 and J usage is TRBJ2-3; 7 bases align to TRBD2. CDR1 and CDR2 (germline): MDHEN, SYDVKM. After removal of 7 bases from V and 5 bases from J, the junction contained 6 bases not matched to a gene. CDR3 size: 13 residues. The CDR3 here is CASTWGGRDTQYF. The CDR3 DNA is TGTGCCAGCACTTGGGGCGGGAGAGATACGCAGTATTTT.

The genes are TRBV19 and TRBJ2-7; D is possibly TRBD1 (5 bases). Trimming cost V 5 bases and J 5 bases, with 13 bases left between them. The CDR3 is 13 residues long. Germline V gives CDR1 LNHDA, CDR2 SQIVND (reference sequence). The CDR3 region has the DNA TGTGCCAGTAGTTATTCCAGGGCCCACGAGCAGTACTTC. Its protein is CASSYSRAHEQYF.

The J gene is TRBJ2-5, the V gene TRBV7-6, with TRBD2 matching over 9 bases. Trimming at V came to 5 bases and at J to 4 bases, leaving 8 bases not matched to a gene. Germline assignment: CDR1 SGHVS and CDR2 FNYEAQ. This CDR3 comprises 15 residues. The CDR3 sequence: CASSVPGLAGETQYF. The CDR3 DNA follows: TGTGCCAGCAGCGTCCCGGGACTAGCAGGAGAGACCCAGTACTTC.

This clone appeared once. The rearrangement links TRBV5-1 to TRBJ2-3, with 7 bases aligning to TRBD1. CDR1 SGHRS and CDR2 YFSETQ come from the germline V gene. The CDR3 consists of 15 residues. Trimming removed 2 bases from V and 0 bases from J; junction bases left unmatched: 3. This CDR3 reads CASSLGGLSTDTQYF. The CDR3 nucleotides are TGCGCCAGCAGCTTAGGGGGCCTGAGCACAGATACGCAGTATTTT. Using reference TRBV5-1 and TRBJ2-3 for the parts outside the CDR3, the full variable domain is KAGVTQTPRYLIKTRGQQVTLSCSPISGHRSVSWYQQTPGQGLQFLFEYFSETQRNKGNFPGRFSGRQFSNSRSEMNVSTLELGDSALYLCASSLGGLSTDTQYFGPGTRLTVL.

This clone showed up just once. This chain links TRBV5-4 with TRBJ1-1, with D hard to call. Germline-derived CDR1 and CDR2 are SGHNT and YYREEE (reference sequence). V was pared by 4 bases and J by 1 base, with 14 bases between. The CDR3 runs 15 residues. CDR3 sequence: CASSVLTPENTEAFF. For the CDR3, the DNA is TGTGCCAGCAGCGTCTTAACACCCGAGAACACTGAAGCTTTCTTT.

This rearrangement joins TRBV6-2 or TRBV6-3 to TRBJ2-1; D is unresolved. Germline CDR1 and CDR2: MNHEY and SVGEGT. CDR3 length equals 12 residues. Between the trimmed V and J ends, which lost 2 bases and 8 bases, there was a span of 7 bases. CDR3 nucleotides: TGTGCCAGCAGTTACCATGGGGATGAGCAGTTCTTC. Translated: CASSYHGDEQFF.

The V call is TRBV27, the J call TRBJ1-3; tentatively, D is TRBD1 (5 bases). Germline V lookup: CDR1 MNHEY, CDR2 SMNVEV (reference sequence). The CDR3 is 16 residues long. Trimming pared 5 bases from V and 0 bases from J, leaving 14 bases between. The CDR3 here is CASSASGGVSGNTIYF. CDR3 nucleotides: TGTGCCAGCAGTGCATCCGGGGGGGTCTCTGGAAACACCATATATTTT.

The J gene is TRBJ2-7, the V gene TRBV19, with TRBD1 matching over 7 bases. V was pared by 6 bases and J by 6 bases, with 11 bases of the junction left unmatched. CDR1 and CDR2 (germline): LNHDA, SQIVND (reference sequence). The CDR3 spans 14 residues. The DNA of the CDR3 is TGTGCCAGTAGCCTGATGACAGGGTACGGCGAGCAGTACTTC. Its protein product is CASSLMTGYGEQYF.

The chain has TRBV7-3 and TRBJ2-5; 7 bases line up with TRBD2. The germline gives CDR1 SGHTA, CDR2 FQGTGA. The CDR3 is made up of 13 amino acids. The junction had 6 bases not matched to a gene; V was cut back by 5 bases and J by 6 bases. Here the CDR3 DNA reads TGTGCCAGCAGCCGCGGACTAGAGCAGACCCAGTACTTC. It specifies CASSRGLEQTQYF.

CDR3 protein: CAWSVLSTDTQYF. CDR3 bases: TGTGCCTGGAGTGTACTTAGCACAGATACGCAGTATTTT. The genes are TRBV30 and TRBJ2-3; D call uncertain. In germline, CDR1 is GTSNPN, CDR2 SVGIG (reference sequence). The CDR3 extends over 13 amino acids. Trimming took 0 bases from V and 0 from J, leaving 4 bases between them.

This chain joins TRBV27 and TRBJ2-1; 10 bases fit TRBD2. The CDR3 contains 20 residues. V lost 2 bases to trimming and J lost 5 bases; unmatched junction nucleotides: 18. Germline V lookup: CDR1 MNHEY, CDR2 SMNVEV (reference sequence). CDR3 in amino acids: CASSLVPGLALQIRNNEQFF. The CDR3 nucleotides read TGTGCCAGCAGTTTAGTGCCGGGACTAGCGCTCCAGATAAGGAACAATGAGCAGTTCTTC.

The J gene is TRBJ2-5, the V gene TRBV5-1, with TRBD1 identical over 8 bases. The J segment lost 5 bases and the V segment lost 9 bases, leaving 15 bases of the junction unmatched. CDR1 SGHRS and CDR2 YFSETQ come from the germline V gene. The CDR3 runs 15 residues. DNA for the CDR3: TGCGCCACCACCTCCCAGGGACAGGCGGGGGAGACCCAGTACTTC. Its translation is CATTSQGQAGETQYF. Looking up the rest from reference TRBV5-1 and TRBJ2-5 gives the full variable domain: KAGVTQTPRYLIKTRGQQVTLSCSPISGHRSVSWYQQTPGQGLQFLFEYFSETQRNKGNFPGRFSGRQFSNSRSEMNVSTLELGDSALYLCATTSQGQAGETQYFGPGTRLLVL.

Here the CDR3 DNA reads TGCGCCAGCAGCCAAGGAAAGGCCCAGGGACGCGAGCAGTACTTC. Translating it yields CASSQGKAQGREQYF. The V and J genes are TRBV4-3 and TRBJ2-7, with D perhaps assigned TRBD1 or TRBD2 (5 bases each). V lost 1 base to trimming and J lost 6 bases, with 16 bases between them. This CDR3 region has 15 residues. The germline V gene has CDR1 LGHNA and CDR2 YSLEER.

This clone was detected a few times. The chain joins TRBV19 to TRBJ1-1; no definite D call. Germline V lookup: CDR1 LNHDA, CDR2 SQIVND (reference sequence). Between the trimmed V and J ends, which lost 3 bases and 5 bases, there was a span of 10 bases. CDR3 length: 13 residues. CDR3 in amino acids: CASSMGRTTEAFF. For the CDR3, the DNA is TGTGCCAGTAGTATGGGCCGCACTACTGAAGCTTTCTTT.

The genes are TRBV11-2 and TRBJ2-7; D not certain. Trimming stripped 7 bases from V and 5 bases from J, with 18 bases between. This CDR3 has 14 residues. CDR1 and CDR2 from the germline V gene are SGHAT and FQNNGV. This chain's CDR3 is CASTPASFKDEQYF. The CDR3 region has the DNA TGTGCCAGCACCCCAGCGAGTTTCAAGGACGAGCAGTACTTC.

The chain combines TRBV28 with TRBJ1-1; D remains unclear. This CDR3 spans 14 amino acids. Germline CDR1 reads MDHEN; CDR2 reads SYDVKM. Trimming removed 4 bases from V and 10 bases from J, with 19 bases in between. DNA of the CDR3: TGTGCCAGCAGTTCCTTGGGCCCCTTGGTCGGAGCTTTCTTT. This codes for CASSSLGPLVGAFF.

The V and J genes are TRBV6-2 or TRBV6-3 and TRBJ2-3, with a tentative D call TRBD1 (6 bases). Germline assignment: CDR1 MNHEY and CDR2 SVGEGT. This CDR3 spans 20 amino acids. Trimming pared 0 bases from V and 7 bases from J, leaving 29 bases between. Here the CDR3 DNA reads TGTGCCAGCAGTTACTCGAGGTTCAGGGGCGGCGAGAACCCTACGAATACGCAGTATTTT. Translation: CASSYSRFRGGENPTNTQYF.

In its sample, this clone was seen once. V and J are TRBV7-2 and TRBJ1-5; 7 bases align to TRBD1. CDR1 is SGHTA and CDR2 is FQGNSA in the germline V gene. The CDR3 totals 13 residues. The V segment lost 5 bases and the J segment 6 bases; nucleotides outside the gene matches: 4. The CDR3 DNA is TGTGCCAGCAGCGCCGGACAGGCTCAGCCCCAGCATTTT. This translates into CASSAGQAQPQHF.

The CDR3 region is CASRVTGFFNEQFF. The CDR3 nucleotides are TGTGCCAGCAGAGTCACAGGGTTCTTCAATGAGCAGTTCTTC. This chain joins TRBV27 and TRBJ2-1; D is possibly TRBD1 (6 bases). Germline V gene lookup returns CDR1 MNHEY and CDR2 SMNVEV (reference sequence). Trimming pared 6 bases from V and 6 bases from J, leaving 15 bases between. The CDR3 extends over 14 amino acids.

The genes are TRBV9 and TRBJ2-1; D is perhaps TRBD2 (6 bases). The germline gives CDR1 SGDLS, CDR2 YYNGEE. Trimming took off 0 bases at V and 0 bases at J, with 10 bases between the two ends. CDR3 size: 16 residues. In DNA, the CDR3 is TGTGCCAGCAGCGTAGATATCGGGAGCTCCTACAATGAGCAGTTCTTC. Its protein product is CASSVDIGSSYNEQFF.

J is TRBJ2-3 and V is TRBV4-2, with 14 bases aligning to TRBD2. V dropped 0 bases and J dropped 3; count of bases not matched to a gene: 8. Germline V lookup: CDR1 LGHNA, CDR2 YNFKEQ. This CDR3 comprises 19 residues. In DNA form, the CDR3 reads TGTGCCAGCAGCCAAGATGGCGTGGGACTAGCGGGGGCGACAGATACGCAGTATTTT. This sequence encodes CASSQDGVGLAGATDTQYF.

This sequence joins TRBV14 and TRBJ1-2; D is possibly TRBD1 (6 bases). V dropped 0 bases and J dropped 5 bases, with 13 bases sitting between them. There are 15 residues in the CDR3. Germline V gene lookup returns CDR1 SGHDN and CDR2 FVKESK. The CDR3 nucleotides are TGTGCCAGCAGCCAAGAGGGGGCGGCAGGGTATGGCTACACCTTC. The encoded protein is CASSQEGAAGYGYTF.

CDR3: CASSPSGQGNTEAFF. The DNA of the CDR3 is TGTGCCAGCAGCCCGTCTGGACAGGGGAACACTGAAGCTTTCTTT. V usage is TRBV6-5 and J usage is TRBJ1-1; 8 bases are a match to TRBD1. Germline loops: CDR1 MNHEY, CDR2 SVGAGI. V was clipped by 6 bases and J by 1 base; unmatched bases: 7. This CDR3 contains 15 residues.

The V call is TRBV5-1, the J call TRBJ1-1, with D possibly being TRBD1 (5 bases). The germline V gene has CDR1 SGHRS and CDR2 YFSETQ. The V end lost 0 bases, the J end lost 2 bases, and 8 bases lay between the germline ends. The CDR3 length is 14 residues. CDR3 loop: CASSLGGDNTEAFF. The CDR3 DNA reads TGCGCCAGCAGCTTGGGGGGCGATAACACTGAAGCTTTCTTT.

This chain connects TRBV7-9 to TRBJ2-3, with 11 bases identical to TRBD2. V trimming: 7 bases; J trimming: 1 base; junction bases outside the gene matches: 19. The germline CDR1 and CDR2 sequences are SEHNR and FQNEAQ (reference sequence). This CDR3 contains 20 residues. The CDR3 DNA sequence: TGTGCCAGCACCCCCAAGGTGGTAGCGGGGGGGGAGCGAGGCACAGATACGCAGTATTTT. This gives the protein CASTPKVVAGGERGTDTQYF.

The rearrangement joins TRBV27 to TRBJ2-7, with a tentative D call TRBD2 (6 bases). CDR1 and CDR2 from the germline V gene are MNHEY and SMNVEV (reference sequence). There are 14 residues in the CDR3. V was clipped by 6 bases and J by 3 bases, with 15 bases between them. CDR3 nucleotide sequence: TGTGCCAGCAGCTCTGGACTACAATTCTACGAGCAGTACTTC. This translates into CASSSGLQFYEQYF.

This clone showed up just once. The V call is TRBV9, the J call TRBJ2-1, with 8 bases identical to TRBD2. The J segment lost 10 bases and the V segment lost 4 bases, leaving 16 bases of the junction unmatched. Per the germline V gene, CDR1 is SGDLS and CDR2 is YYNGEE. CDR3 length: 16 amino acids. For the CDR3, the DNA is TGTGCCAGCAGCCTCAGCGGGGGACTAGGTGGTTGGGAGCAGTTCTTC. Translating gives CASSLSGGLGGWEQFF.

The chain couples TRBV5-1 to TRBJ2-3, with 13 nucleotides matching TRBD2. This CDR3 region has 15 residues. With V trimmed by 4 bases and J by 6 bases, 5 bases remained unmatched. Germline CDR1 SGHRS, CDR2 YFSETQ. The DNA for the CDR3 is TGCGCCAGCAGCACGGGACTAGCGGGGCCGGATACGCAGTATTTT. Translation: CASSTGLAGPDTQYF.

The chain has TRBV18 and TRBJ1-1, with 8 bases matching TRBD1. Germline assignment: CDR1 KGHSH and CDR2 LQKENI. This CDR3 has 15 amino acids. The junction had 12 bases not matched to a gene; V was cut back by 0 bases and J by 12 bases. CDR3 loop: CASSPPVGQGGITFF. DNA of the CDR3: TGTGCCAGCTCACCACCGGTCGGACAGGGAGGTATAACTTTCTTT.

The J gene is TRBJ2-7, the V gene TRBV19; D assignment may be TRBD1 or TRBD2 (6 bases each). Between the trimmed V and J ends, which lost 3 bases and 5 bases, there was a span of 14 bases. The germline gives CDR1 LNHDA, CDR2 SQIVND (reference sequence). There are 14 residues in the CDR3. This CDR3 is CASSIYGGQDEQYF. The CDR3 bases are TGTGCCAGTAGTATTTATGGGGGGCAGGACGAGCAGTACTTC.